This T cell receptor (beta chain) was documented in a study of Tregs in tolerant kidney transplant recipients. As to this clone: Its cognate antigen is unknown. At one end, the junction sequence differs from germline, possibly due to a read error.

The protocol was immunoSEQ multiplex PCR, while the TCRdb copy is restricted to in-frame clones and leaves out a portion. The data contain some 250,000 clones, roughly 80% of them singletons. The V gene's germline CDR1 is SSHAT and CDR2 FNYEAQ (reference sequence). The CDR3 is made up of 13 amino acids. Whole-study results and caveats: Few patients were studied, so findings need validation in larger groups.

Thawed PBMCs were FACS-sorted into unstimulated CD4+CD25+CD127- regulatory T cells, CD4+CD25- non-regulatory cells, CD4 and CD8 cells. The receptor was derived from a human donor in good health. The V call is TRBV7-7, the J call TRBJ2-7, with 8 bases lining up with TRBD1. Sequencing used CD4+ T cells from blood. The CDR3 spells CASSPGQEYEQYF. CDR3 DNA: TGTGCTAGCAGCCCGGGACAGGAGTACGAGCAGTACTTC.